The entry below describes one TCR beta chain. This clone showed up just once. Its antigen is unknown. No much larger clone exists at a distance of one base, and base qualities are not known. This specimen comes from a study of blood T cell repertoires in COVID-19 (dated by TCRdb to about 2020). Regarding the study in general: Samples from collaborators originated in the United States, Italy and Spain and spanned both the acute and convalescent phases of COVID-19. Sample metadata almost always included a de-identified subject ID, COVID-19 status, age in years and sex. The dataset comprised deeply sampled blood TCRbeta repertoires from subjects exposed to, actively infected with, or recovered from COVID-19. A freely available public database, intended as a resource for researchers studying the immune response to SARS-CoV-2, is where the repertoires were released. Samples were obtained from the ongoing ImmuneRACE study (first 160 participants) and from 950 to 1,500 subjects provided by 6 global collaborators. Where HLA class I and class II types were available, the types were taken from metadata supplied by the sample provider, not from assay-based typing. The material from the prospective study consisted of cDNA or gDNA derived from T cells, B-cell-depleted T cells, or PBMCs.

Each collaborating institution followed its own protocols to collect whole blood in K2EDTA tubes. For TCRbeta analysis, collaborators shipped samples in one of three forms: frozen whole blood, isolated PBMCs, or DNA extracted from either of those sample types. Results and caveats for the whole study, not just this receptor: Clinical and demographic metadata were provided uncurated, with the amount varying by source and participant.

TCRbeta CDR3 regions were amplified from genomic DNA using the immunoSEQ Assay, a bias-controlled multiplex PCR. The paper's processing steps were these. Nucleated cell counts per sample were estimated from amplification of reference gene primers within the assay. Sequence reads were collapsed and filtered to measure the absolute abundance of every unique TCRbeta CDR3 rearrangement. For each sample, productive Simpson clonality was calculated as the square root of Simpson's diversity index across productive rearrangements. TCRdb limited this immuneACCESS table to in-frame rearrangements with V and J called. A share of clones is missing; checked studies link under half to unresolved V genes, and the rest is unexplained. V, J and clone size reflect that table, while D and trimming were determined from the DNA. For this sample there are roughly 53,000 clones; less than 95% appear just once. The ten most abundant clones make up roughly 7.6% of the sample.

This receptor was taken from a middle-aged woman with active COVID-19. Sequencing was done on a sample of peripheral blood.

The CDR3 here reads CASSTGGSDTQYF. The bases read TGCGCCAGCAGCACCGGCGGGTCAGATACGCAGTATTTT. The rearrangement combines TRBV5-1 with TRBJ2-3; TRBD2 is a weak D gene call, 5 bases matching. The germline V gene gives CDR1 as SGHRS and CDR2 as YFSETQ. From the cysteine up to the phenylalanine, the CDR3 has a length of 13 residues. Just CDR3 DNA is preserved here, 39 bases in frame from base 1. V is clipped by 4 bases and J by 4 bases, and the sequence between their germline boundaries is 10 bases long.